The clone carrying this T cell receptor beta chain has more than one count but fewer than ten. Sequencing used immunoSEQ multiplex PCR; TCRdb keeps in-frame clones, though not all of them. The table has about 74,000 clones, approximately 91% seen once. These data originate in a study of blood T cell repertoires in COVID-19. The CDR3 sequence is 16 residues long. V lost 0 bases and J lost 11; bases outside the gene matches: 14. Germline values: CDR1 SGHRS, CDR2 YFSETQ. The TCR originated in a man in his sixties or seventies with active or convalescent COVID-19. This rearrangement joins TRBV5-1 to TRBJ1-3; 7 nucleotides line up with TRBD1. Sequencing input: peripheral blood. CDR3 bases: TGCGCCAGCAGCTTGGTGACAGGGACCAGTGAGAGGGCCATATATTTT. It codes for CASSLVTGTSERAIYF.